These 20 T cell receptor beta chains originate from one sample sequenced in a study of T-cell memory formation after mild COVID-19. Each CDR3 protein is one row after TCRdb ran MiXCR on the 5' RACE reads. The table records roughly 86,000 distinct CDR3 sequences, about 15% of them present only once. Sequencing input: PBMCs or a T cell subset sorted from them (not recorded which). The receptor set was obtained from a man aged 18 to 30 who had mild COVID-19 (a few samples of this study predate the infection). Cell type and time point are not known.

CDR3 DNA: TGTGCCAGCAGCATACGGGGCAGGCTCGGGGCCGGGGAGCTGTTTTTT. It codes for CASSIRGRLGAGELFF. The J gene is TRBJ2-2, the V gene TRBV4-2; D may correspond to TRBD1 or TRBD2 (5 bases each). Trimming took off 5 bases at V and 6 bases at J, with 19 bases between the two ends. From germline, CDR1 is LGHNA and CDR2 YNFKEQ. This CDR3 has 16 residues.

This clonotype was counted many times. J is TRBJ1-5 and V is TRBV7-9; TRBD1 might be the D (6 bases). Germline CDR1 and CDR2: SEHNR and FQNEAQ (reference sequence). Trimming cost V 5 bases and J 4 bases, with 9 bases left between them. This CDR3 spans 13 amino acids. The CDR3 DNA reads as TGTGCCAGCAGCCTAGACAGGAATCAGCCCCAGCATTTT. It yields the protein CASSLDRNQPQHF.

The gene calls are TRBV24-1 and TRBJ2-1, with D maybe TRBD2 (6 bases). The CDR3 covers 14 residues. V lost 4 bases, J lost 3 bases, and 9 bases lay in between. Germline CDR1 and CDR2: KGHDR and SFDVKD. CDR3: CATSERDRYNEQFF. The CDR3 nucleotides are TGTGCCACCAGTGAGCGGGACCGCTACAATGAGCAGTTCTTC.

J is TRBJ1-5 and V is TRBV20-1; D gene unclear. The V and J ends lost 2 bases and 3 bases respectively, with 8 bases between them. Germline V gives CDR1 DFQATT, CDR2 SNEGSKA (reference sequence). This CDR3 contains 13 residues. CDR3 nucleotide sequence: TGCAGTGCTAGATTTTGGGACAATCAGCCCCAGCATTTT. Protein: CSARFWDNQPQHF.

The chain uses TRBV23-1 and TRBJ2-7, with 8 bases fitting TRBD2. TRBV23-1 carries the ORF label, with uncertain function. Trimming cost V 2 bases and J 3 bases; bases outside gene matches: 12. The CDR3 runs to 17 residues. The CDR3 DNA reads TGCGCCAGCAGTCAAATTCCCCCGGGGGGGGTCAGCTACGAGCAGTACGTC. Its protein is CASSQIPPGGVSYEQYV.

The sample holds a few counts of this clonotype. The rearrangement uses TRBV27 and TRBJ2-1; TRBD1 aligns across 7 bases. Trimming took 4 bases from V and 8 from J; bases not matched to a gene: 5. Germline loops: CDR1 MNHEY, CDR2 SMNVEV (reference sequence). The CDR3 covers 13 residues. The DNA of the CDR3 is TGTGCCAGCAGTTGGGACAGCCAGGATGAGCAGTTCTTC. This codes for CASSWDSQDEQFF.

This clonotype has a handful of counts. V gene TRBV20-1 combines with J gene TRBJ2-7; D is uncertain. Germline CDR1 DFQATT, CDR2 SNEGSKA (reference sequence). This CDR3 has 14 amino acids. V lost 0 bases to trimming and J lost 0 bases, with 9 bases between them. The CDR3 protein is CSARDVRSSYEQYF. The CDR3 coding sequence is TGCAGTGCTAGAGATGTCAGGAGCTCCTACGAGCAGTACTTC.

The chain recombines TRBV27 with TRBJ2-1, with 7 bases aligning to TRBD2. Germline values: CDR1 MNHEY, CDR2 SMNVEV (reference sequence). Trimming cost V 1 base and J 7 bases; bases outside gene matches: 10. CDR3 length: 16 residues. CDR3 in amino acids: CASSLFNNLGGNEQFF. DNA for the CDR3: TGTGCCAGCAGTTTATTCAACAACTTGGGGGGGAATGAGCAGTTCTTC.

This clonotype was counted between two and nine times. The gene calls are TRBV27 and TRBJ2-1; TRBD1 matches 10 bases. Germline lookup yields CDR1 MNHEY and CDR2 SMNVEV (reference sequence). This CDR3 region has 16 residues. The junction had 6 bases not matched to a gene; V was cut back by 4 bases and J by 3 bases. This chain's CDR3 is CASSSIGTGVYNEQFF. The DNA of the CDR3 is TGTGCCAGCAGTTCGATCGGGACAGGGGTCTACAATGAGCAGTTCTTC.

The rearrangement links TRBV6-1 to TRBJ2-3; D may match TRBD1 or TRBD2 (5 bases each). This CDR3 spans 17 amino acids. Germline-derived CDR1 and CDR2 are MNHNS and SASEGT. Trimming shortened V by 4 bases and J by 6 bases, and 23 bases separated the two germline ends. CDR3 DNA: TGTGCCAGCAGTGCTAGGGACCCGGTCAGCACAGTGGATACGCAGTATTTT. Protein product: CASSARDPVSTVDTQYF.

This clonotype was seen only a few times. The chain carries TRBV5-6 and TRBJ2-3, with 8 bases matching TRBD1. CDR1 is SGHDT, CDR2 YYEEEE, per germline. J lost 2 bases, V lost 3 bases, and 11 bases had no gene match. The CDR3 loop spans 17 amino acids. In nucleotides, the CDR3 is TGTGCCAGCAGCTCGACTCCCGGGACAGGAGACACAGATACGCAGTATTTT. This gives the protein CASSSTPGTGDTDTQYF.

This clonotype has only a few counts. V is TRBV11-2 and J is TRBJ2-5; TRBD1 agrees at 11 bases. This CDR3 comprises 17 residues. V trimming: 7 bases; J trimming: 5 bases; junction bases outside the gene matches: 15. Germline V gene data show CDR1 as SGHAT and CDR2 as FQNNGV. The CDR3 spells CASTAWSGQGARETQYF. The CDR3 nucleotides read TGTGCCAGCACCGCTTGGTCCGGACAGGGGGCGAGGGAGACCCAGTACTTC.

Regarding this clonotype: One end of the junction does not line up with germline, which may come from a read error. The chain links TRBV20-1 to TRBJ2-7, with D possibly matching TRBD2 (5 bases). Germline V gene sequence: CDR1 DFQATT, CDR2 SNEGSKA (reference sequence). This CDR3 has 14 residues. This CDR3 is CSARDEGISHEQYF. The CDR3 coding sequence is TGCAGTGCTAGAGACGAGGGAATCTCCCACGAGCAGTACTTC.

The chain links TRBV7-9 to TRBJ2-1, with 8 bases matching TRBD2. CDR3 length: 15 residues. With V trimmed by 2 bases and J by 4 bases, 4 bases remained unmatched. Germline values: CDR1 SEHNR, CDR2 FQNEAQ (reference sequence). CDR3 amino acids: CASSLRGGFYNEQFF. The DNA of the CDR3 is TGTGCCAGCAGCTTACGGGGGGGATTTTACAATGAGCAGTTCTTC. Using reference TRBV7-9 and TRBJ2-1 for the parts outside the CDR3, the full variable domain is DTGVSQNPRHKITKRGQNVTFRCDPISEHNRLYWYRQTLGQGPEFLTYFQNEAQLEKSRLLSDRFSAERPKGSFSTLEIQRTEQGDSAMYLCASSLRGGFYNEQFFGPGTRLTVL.

V and J are TRBV4-1 and TRBJ2-7; TRBD1 matches at 8 bases. The CDR3 sequence is 15 residues long. J gave up 2 bases and V 1 base, and 4 bases lay outside the gene matches. The germline V gene has CDR1 MGHRA and CDR2 YSYEKL. As DNA, the CDR3 is TGCGCCAGCAGCCAAGTTACAGGGGGACCCTACGAGCAGTACTTC. It specifies CASSQVTGGPYEQYF.

The chain links TRBV5-4 to TRBJ2-7; D is uncertain. Trimming took 3 bases from V and 0 from J, leaving 16 bases between them. The CDR3 is 16 amino acids. Germline CDR1 reads SGHNT; CDR2 reads YYREEE (reference sequence). The DNA for the CDR3 is TGTGCCAGCAGCTCCCCCCAAGGACGGACCTCCTACGAGCAGTACTTC. Encoded protein: CASSSPQGRTSYEQYF. The variable domain in full, with the rest retrieved from reference TRBV5-4 and TRBJ2-7, is ETGVTQSPTHLIKTRGQQVTLRCSSQSGHNTVSWYQQALGQGPQFIFQYYREEENGRGNFPPRFSGLQFPNYSSELNVNALELDDSALYLCASSSPQGRTSYEQYFGPGTRLTVT.

The chain links TRBV27 to TRBJ2-3; a possible D gene is TRBD2 (6 bases). Deletions cut 0 bases from V and 1 base from J, with 14 bases between. CDR3 length equals 17 residues. Germline CDR1 reads MNHEY; CDR2 reads SMNVEV (reference sequence). The CDR3 sequence is CASSLSPLGGGTDTQYF. CDR3 in DNA: TGTGCCAGCAGTTTATCCCCTCTGGGCGGGGGCACAGATACGCAGTATTTT.

Only a few counts were recorded for this clonotype. V and J are TRBV7-2 and TRBJ2-7; tentative D call: TRBD1 (7 bases). V dropped 0 bases and J dropped 4 bases, with 10 bases sitting between them. From germline, CDR1 is SGHTA and CDR2 FQGNSA. This CDR3 spans 14 amino acids. The CDR3 DNA is TGTGCCAGCAGCTTAGCACAGGGGAGGTACGAGCAGTACTTC. This encodes CASSLAQGRYEQYF.

The V and J genes are TRBV4-1 and TRBJ2-7, with a tentative D call TRBD1 (6 bases). This CDR3 has 20 amino acids. Germline-derived CDR1 and CDR2 are MGHRA and YSYEKL. The V and J ends lost 2 bases and 2 bases respectively, with 28 bases between them. CDR3 DNA: TGCGCCAGCAGCCAACTTACCGGCCCCCGAACAGGGTTCGCGGCCTACGAGCAGTACTTC. It codes for CASSQLTGPRTGFAAYEQYF.

The rearrangement links TRBV12-3 or TRBV12-4 to TRBJ2-3; D is uncertain. The CDR3 has 13 residues. Deletions cut 3 bases from V and 6 bases from J, with 10 bases between. The CDR3 reads CASSFTGEDTQYF. CDR3 in DNA: TGTGCCAGCAGTTTTACTGGTGAGGATACGCAGTATTTT.